The 28 T cell receptor beta chains below all came from one sample that was sequenced in a study of blood T cell repertoires in COVID-19. The assay was immunoSEQ multiplex PCR, and TCRdb's table has in-frame clones only and misses some. The data contain 300,000 or so clones, about 90% of them singletons. Material for sequencing was PBMCs or T cells enriched from blood (not recorded which). The receptors stem from a woman aged 50 to 60 who had been exposed to COVID-19.

V usage is TRBV2 and J usage is TRBJ1-1; D is ambiguous. Germline V gene data show CDR1 as SNHLY and CDR2 as FYNNEI. The CDR3 covers 15 residues. Trimming shortened V by 6 bases and J by 2 bases, and 16 bases separated the two germline ends. The CDR3 DNA reads TGTGCCAGCAGAGCGGACCGACTTAGTAACACTGAAGCTTTCTTT. This translates into CASRADRLSNTEAFF.

In its sample, this clone was seen once. The chain uses TRBV7-2 and TRBJ2-1; maybe TRBD2 (6 bases). The CDR3 sequence is 17 residues long. Germline V lookup: CDR1 SGHTA, CDR2 FQGNSA. V gave up 0 bases and J gave up 7 bases, with 19 bases separating them. The CDR3 coding sequence is TGTGCCAGCAGCTTAGCCCTCGCGGTGGGGGGTGAAAATGAGCAGTTCTTC. Amino acids: CASSLALAVGGENEQFF.

The chain has TRBV19 and TRBJ1-5; the match to TRBD1 covers 9 bases. Trimming at V came to 5 bases and at J to 5 bases, leaving 10 bases not matched to a gene. Germline assignment: CDR1 LNHDA and CDR2 SQIVND (reference sequence). The CDR3 runs to 16 residues. CDR3 DNA: TGTGCCAGTAGTTCCGGACAGGGGACGTACCATCAGCCCCAGCATTTT. Protein: CASSSGQGTYHQPQHF.

The genes are TRBV19 and TRBJ1-4; D is perhaps TRBD1 (6 bases). Trimming removed 5 bases at V and 6 bases at J, with 19 bases between. CDR3 length equals 16 residues. Germline lookup yields CDR1 LNHDA and CDR2 SQIVND (reference sequence). In DNA, the CDR3 is TGTGCCAGTAGTGCCCTCTCAGGGGCAGTTGATGAAAAACTGTTTTTT. Residues: CASSALSGAVDEKLFF.

The V gene is TRBV2, the J gene TRBJ2-7, with 7 bases fitting TRBD1. Germline V gene lookup returns CDR1 SNHLY and CDR2 FYNNEI. The CDR3 sequence is 13 residues long. The J segment lost 5 bases and the V segment lost 6 bases, leaving 7 bases of the junction unmatched. The CDR3 loop reads CASSRDSNNEQYF. As DNA, the CDR3 is TGTGCCAGCAGCCGGGACAGTAACAACGAGCAGTACTTC. Together with reference TRBV2 and TRBJ2-7, the CDR3 gives the full variable domain: EPEVTQTPSHQVTQMGQEVILRCVPISNHLYFYWYRQILGQKVEFLVSFYNNEISEKSEIFDDQFSVERPDGSNFTLKIRSTKLEDSAMYFCASSRDSNNEQYFGPGTRLTVT.

The J gene is TRBJ1-3, the V gene TRBV5-1; 7 nucleotides agree with TRBD1. The germline gives CDR1 SGHRS, CDR2 YFSETQ. Trimming removed 0 bases from V and 1 base from J; junction bases left unmatched: 1. The CDR3 has 15 amino acids. The CDR3 DNA sequence: TGCGCCAGCAGCTTGGAGGGACAGTCTGGAAACACCATATATTTT. This encodes CASSLEGQSGNTIYF.

The V gene is TRBV29-1, the J gene TRBJ2-3, with TRBD1 matching over 9 bases. Germline lookup yields CDR1 SQVTM and CDR2 ANQGSEA. This CDR3 region has 15 residues. Unmatched junction bases numbered 4, after V lost 3 bases and J lost 0 bases. CDR3 sequence reads: CSVDWDRVSTDTQYF. For the CDR3, the DNA is TGCAGCGTTGATTGGGACAGGGTTAGCACAGATACGCAGTATTTT.

This chain links TRBV5-1 with TRBJ2-5; 7 bases fit TRBD1. The CDR3 contains 14 residues. The junction had 8 bases not matched to a gene; V was cut back by 7 bases and J by 2 bases. CDR1 SGHRS and CDR2 YFSETQ come from the germline V gene. The CDR3 region is CASGRPGQQETQYF. Written as DNA, the CDR3 is TGCGCCAGCGGACGCCCGGGACAGCAAGAGACCCAGTACTTC.

The chain employs TRBV27 and TRBJ2-5; the match to TRBD1 covers 7 bases. Germline CDR1 is MNHEY and CDR2 is SMNVEV (reference sequence). The CDR3 is 14 residues long. Trimming removed 2 bases from V and 4 bases from J; junction bases left unmatched: 4. CDR3 DNA: TGTGCCAGCAGTTTAAGACAGGGCGGAGAGACCCAGTACTTC. Translated: CASSLRQGGETQYF.

The chain carries TRBV4-1 and TRBJ2-1; TRBD2 is a possible D gene (6 bases). Germline CDR1 and CDR2: MGHRA and YSYEKL. Trimming shortened V by 4 bases and J by 0 bases, and 16 bases separated the two germline ends. The CDR3 is 17 amino acids. The CDR3 DNA reads as TGCGCCAGCAGCCTAAGCCTGGCCGGGAGCTCCTACAATGAGCAGTTCTTC. It encodes CASSLSLAGSSYNEQFF.

The genes are TRBV28 and TRBJ1-1; 7 positions match TRBD1. The CDR3 is 14 amino acids. CDR1 and CDR2 from the germline V gene are MDHEN and SYDVKM. J gave up 2 bases and V 6 bases, and 6 bases lay outside the gene matches. Written as DNA, the CDR3 is TGTGCCAGCAGACAAGGGGGCTCAAACACTGAAGCTTTCTTT. The encoded protein is CASRQGGSNTEAFF.

V and J are TRBV12-3 or TRBV12-4 and TRBJ2-3; a weak D match, TRBD2 (6 bases). V dropped 5 bases and J dropped 7 bases, with 10 bases sitting between them. CDR3 length: 12 residues. The CDR3 sequence is CASSEEGNTQYF. CDR3 nucleotide sequence: TGTGCCAGCAGTGAGGAGGGGAATACGCAGTATTTT.

This sequence joins TRBV4-2 and TRBJ2-1, with a weak D call TRBD1 (6 bases). The CDR3 length is 15 residues. V lost 2 bases and J lost 2, with 10 bases in between. Germline V gene data show CDR1 as LGHNA and CDR2 as YNFKEQ. CDR3 amino acids: CASSQRGGTYNEQFF. The CDR3 region has the DNA TGTGCCAGCAGCCAAAGAGGGGGTACCTACAATGAGCAGTTCTTC.

This chain joins TRBV10-1 and TRBJ2-1; 8 nucleotides line up with TRBD2. CDR1 WNHNN and CDR2 SYGVQD come from the germline V gene (reference sequence). The V segment lost 8 bases and the J segment 1 base; nucleotides outside the gene matches: 13. The CDR3 covers 17 residues. CDR3 region: CASADLLRGGSYNEQFF. CDR3 coding DNA: TGCGCCAGCGCTGACTTGCTCCGGGGGGGTTCCTACAATGAGCAGTTCTTC.

This chain uses TRBV24-1 with TRBJ2-7; 8 nucleotides agree with TRBD2. V gave up 4 bases and J gave up 4 bases; unmatched junction bases: 11. Germline V CDR1 and CDR2: KGHDR, SFDVKD. This CDR3 is 16 amino acids long. The DNA of the CDR3 is TGTGCCACCAGTGACGTCTCTGACGGGGGGGGATACGAGCAGTACTTC. Translation: CATSDVSDGGGYEQYF.

The chain links TRBV2 to TRBJ1-1; 10 positions match TRBD1. V shed 6 bases, J shed 10 bases, and the junction held 11 bases outside the gene matches. In germline, CDR1 is SNHLY, CDR2 FYNNEI. This CDR3 is 14 amino acids long. CDR3 sequence reads: CASRAGTGEVVAFF. The CDR3 DNA follows: TGTGCCAGCAGAGCCGGGACAGGGGAAGTGGTAGCTTTCTTT. The full variable domain, in which reference TRBV2 and TRBJ1-1 provide the parts outside the CDR3, is EPEVTQTPSHQVTQMGQEVILRCVPISNHLYFYWYRQILGQKVEFLVSFYNNEISEKSEIFDDQFSVERPDGSNFTLKIRSTKLEDSAMYFCASRAGTGEVVAFFGQGTRLTVV.

J is TRBJ1-6 and V is TRBV27; 7 bases agree with TRBD1. V was pared by 4 bases and J by 8 bases, with 8 bases of the junction left unmatched. This CDR3 region has 15 residues. Germline V gene sequence: CDR1 MNHEY, CDR2 SMNVEV (reference sequence). The CDR3 sequence: CASSSFRGIDSPLHF. The CDR3 nucleotides read TGTGCCAGCAGTTCATTCAGGGGGATTGATTCACCCCTCCACTTT.

The chain uses TRBV30 and TRBJ1-5; D might be TRBD1 (5 bases). This CDR3 has 14 amino acids. Germline V CDR1 and CDR2: GTSNPN, SVGIG (reference sequence). V lost 2 bases and J 8 bases, leaving 16 bases between the germline ends. The CDR3 bases are TGTGCCTGGAGTAGGTCCGGGGGACTGAAGCCCCAGCATTTT. This gives the protein CAWSRSGGLKPQHF.

The chain is built from TRBV28 and TRBJ2-5; D is possibly TRBD2 (6 bases). The CDR3 has 16 residues. CDR1 is MDHEN, CDR2 SYDVKM, per germline. Trimming pared 3 bases from V and 7 bases from J, leaving 21 bases between. CDR3 loop: CASSLVPTSPHGTQYF. The CDR3 DNA reads TGTGCCAGCAGTTTGGTCCCCACTAGCCCCCACGGGACCCAGTACTTC.

The chain combines TRBV6-5 with TRBJ1-1; maybe TRBD1 (5 bases). Germline V gene sequence: CDR1 MNHEY, CDR2 SVGAGI. This CDR3 is 14 amino acids long. Between the trimmed V and J ends, which lost 6 bases and 0 bases, there was a span of 11 bases. The CDR3 bases are TGTGCCAGCAGGTCCGACAGCATGAACACTGAAGCTTTCTTT. It codes for CASRSDSMNTEAFF.

The J gene is TRBJ2-7, the V gene TRBV6-5, with D possibly TRBD1 on 7 matching bases. The germline CDR1 and CDR2 sequences are MNHEY and SVGAGI. The CDR3 length is 14 residues. V was trimmed by 9 bases and J by 2 bases, leaving 17 bases between them. The CDR3 here is CASRGAGGPYEQYF. CDR3 DNA: TGTGCCAGTAGGGGGGCAGGGGGACCCTACGAGCAGTACTTC.

This rearrangement joins TRBV3-1 (or the pseudogene TRBV3-2) to TRBJ2-3, with TRBD2 identical over 8 bases. Germline loops: CDR1 LGHDT, CDR2 YNNKEL (reference sequence). The CDR3 covers 16 residues. With 2 bases clipped from V and 2 bases from J, the junction kept 6 bases outside the gene matches. The chain's CDR3 is CASSQTTGGNTDTQYF. CDR3 DNA: TGTGCCAGCAGCCAAACTACGGGGGGGAACACAGATACGCAGTATTTT.

The chain employs TRBV6-1 and TRBJ2-4; tentatively, D is TRBD2 (7 bases). There are 18 residues in the CDR3. Trimming removed 2 bases from V and 0 bases from J, with 17 bases in between. The germline gives CDR1 MNHNS, CDR2 SASEGT. CDR3 sequence (DNA): TGTGCCAGCAGTGAAAGGGGGGGGCAGATCCTAGCCAAAAACATTCAGTACTTC. It yields the protein CASSERGGQILAKNIQYF.

The rearrangement links TRBV15 to TRBJ1-5; 7 positions match TRBD1. After removal of 5 bases from V and 6 bases from J, the junction contained 10 bases not matched to a gene. Germline loops: CDR1 LNHNV, CDR2 YYDKDF (reference sequence). This CDR3 comprises 15 residues. The CDR3 spells CATSGLTTGFQPQHF. In DNA, the CDR3 is TGTGCCACCAGCGGACTAACGACAGGGTTTCAGCCCCAGCATTTT.

This clone has only a few counts. The chain links TRBV28 to TRBJ1-6; TRBD1 might be the D (6 bases). Germline V gives CDR1 MDHEN, CDR2 SYDVKM. The CDR3 has 15 residues. The V and J ends lost 7 bases and 3 bases respectively, with 13 bases between them. CDR3: CASKAGTNYNSPLHF. The CDR3 nucleotides read TGTGCCAGCAAAGCCGGGACAAACTATAATTCACCCCTCCACTTT.

The rearrangement joins TRBV5-1 to TRBJ2-5, with TRBD1 matching over 7 bases. V trimming: 4 bases; J trimming: 5 bases; junction bases outside the gene matches: 8. CDR1 and CDR2 (germline): SGHRS, YFSETQ. The CDR3 spans 14 residues. In DNA form, the CDR3 reads TGCGCCAGCAGCACAGGGGCCCCCGGGGAGACCCAGTACTTC. Protein product: CASSTGAPGETQYF.

V is TRBV27 and J is TRBJ2-5, with 10 bases matching TRBD1. This CDR3 has 18 residues. V dropped 1 base and J dropped 4; count of bases not matched to a gene: 12. CDR1 and CDR2 from the germline V gene are MNHEY and SMNVEV (reference sequence). The CDR3 is CASSLFPRTGGIGETQYF. CDR3 coding DNA: TGTGCCAGCAGTTTATTTCCAAGGACAGGGGGGATTGGAGAGACCCAGTACTTC.

This sequence joins TRBV19 and TRBJ2-1, with 7 bases aligning to TRBD2. The germline gives CDR1 LNHDA, CDR2 SQIVND (reference sequence). CDR3 length equals 17 residues. Unmatched junction bases numbered 10, after V lost 5 bases and J lost 0 bases. The CDR3 DNA reads TGTGCCAGTAGTGCGAGCGGGAACGCGCCCTCCTACAATGAGCAGTTCTTC. Translation gives CASSASGNAPSYNEQFF.